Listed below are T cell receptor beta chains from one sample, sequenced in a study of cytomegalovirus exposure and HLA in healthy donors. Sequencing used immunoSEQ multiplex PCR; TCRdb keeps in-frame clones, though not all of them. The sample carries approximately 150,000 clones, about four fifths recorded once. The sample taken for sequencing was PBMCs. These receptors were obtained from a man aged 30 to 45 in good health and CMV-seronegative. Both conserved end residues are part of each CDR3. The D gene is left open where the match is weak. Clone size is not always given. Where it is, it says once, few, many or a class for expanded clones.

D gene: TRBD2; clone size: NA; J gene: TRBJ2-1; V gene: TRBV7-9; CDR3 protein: CASSPPGASGRSEQFF; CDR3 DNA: TGTGCCAGCAGCCCCCCAGGTGCTAGCGGGAGAAGTGAGCAGTTCTTC
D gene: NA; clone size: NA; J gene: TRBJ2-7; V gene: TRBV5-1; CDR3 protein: CASSSQGLNYEQYF; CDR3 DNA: TGCGCCAGCAGCTCCCAGGGACTTAACTACGAGCAGTACTTC
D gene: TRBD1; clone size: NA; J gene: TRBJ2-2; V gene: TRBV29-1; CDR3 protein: CSVGGGSNTGELFF; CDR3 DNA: TGCAGCGTTGGAGGGGGCAGTAACACCGGGGAGCTGTTTTTT
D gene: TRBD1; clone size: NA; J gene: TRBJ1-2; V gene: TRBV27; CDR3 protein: CASSLFRDRLGGYTF; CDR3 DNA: TGTGCCAGCAGTTTATTCCGGGACAGGCTCGGTGGCTACACCTTC
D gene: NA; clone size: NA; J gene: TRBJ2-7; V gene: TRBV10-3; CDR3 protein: CAITNSGDEQYF; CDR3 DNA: TGTGCCATCACGAACTCGGGGGACGAGCAGTACTTC
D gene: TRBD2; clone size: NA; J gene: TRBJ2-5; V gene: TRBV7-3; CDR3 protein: CASSLTGGGETQYF; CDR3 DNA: TGTGCCAGCAGCTTAACGGGGGGGGGAGAGACCCAGTACTTC
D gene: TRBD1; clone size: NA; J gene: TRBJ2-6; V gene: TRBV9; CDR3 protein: CASSVSDRAGANVLTF; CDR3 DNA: TGTGCCAGCAGCGTCTCGGACAGGGCTGGGGCCAACGTCCTGACTTTC
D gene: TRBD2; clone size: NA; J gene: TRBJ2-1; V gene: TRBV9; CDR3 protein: CASSVDLAGSNEQFF; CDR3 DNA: TGTGCCAGCAGCGTAGATCTAGCGGGGTCCAATGAGCAGTTCTTC
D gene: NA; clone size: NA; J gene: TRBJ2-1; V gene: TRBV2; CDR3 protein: CASGQVINEQFF; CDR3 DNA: TGTGCCAGCGGGCAGGTCATCAATGAGCAGTTCTTC
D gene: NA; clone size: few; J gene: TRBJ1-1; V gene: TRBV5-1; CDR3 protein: CASSYTGGATEAFF; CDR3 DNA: TGCGCCAGCAGCTATACCGGGGGGGCCACTGAAGCTTTCTTT
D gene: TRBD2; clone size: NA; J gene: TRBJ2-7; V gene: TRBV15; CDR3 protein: CATSRAGRGYEQYF; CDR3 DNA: TGTGCCACCAGCAGGGCTGGGCGGGGGTACGAGCAGTACTTC
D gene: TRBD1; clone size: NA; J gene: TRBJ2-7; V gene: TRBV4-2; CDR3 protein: CASRSDRGPYEQYF; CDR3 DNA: TGTGCCAGCAGATCGGACAGGGGCCCCTACGAGCAGTACTTC
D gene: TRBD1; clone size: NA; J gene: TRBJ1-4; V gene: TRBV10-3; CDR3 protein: CAISYRQGPNEKLFF; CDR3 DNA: TGTGCCATCAGTTACCGACAGGGCCCGAATGAAAAACTGTTTTTT
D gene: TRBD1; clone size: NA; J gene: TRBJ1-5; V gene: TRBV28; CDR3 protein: CASNPTGLNQPQHF; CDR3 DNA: TGTGCCAGCAACCCGACAGGGCTCAATCAGCCCCAGCATTTT
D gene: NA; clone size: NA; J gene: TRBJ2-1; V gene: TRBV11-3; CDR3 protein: CASSLMGGGNEQFF; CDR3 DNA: TGTGCCAGCAGCTTAATGGGGGGTGGCAATGAGCAGTTCTTC
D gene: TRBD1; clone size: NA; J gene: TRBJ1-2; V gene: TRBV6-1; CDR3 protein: CASSDRGRVGYTF; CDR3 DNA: TGTGCCAGCAGTGATAGGGGGCGCGTAGGCTACACCTTC
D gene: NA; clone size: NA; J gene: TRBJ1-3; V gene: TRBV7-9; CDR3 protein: CASSGDRTGNTIYF; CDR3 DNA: TGTGCCAGCAGCGGAGACAGGACTGGAAACACCATATATTTT
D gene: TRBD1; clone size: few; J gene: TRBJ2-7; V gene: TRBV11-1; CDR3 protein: CASSLTGGPEQYF; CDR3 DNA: TGTGCCAGCAGCTTGACAGGGGGGCCGGAGCAGTACTTC
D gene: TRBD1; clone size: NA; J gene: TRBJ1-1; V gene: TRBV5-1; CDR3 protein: CASSLTGAMAEAFF; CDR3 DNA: TGCGCCAGCAGCTTGACAGGGGCCATGGCTGAAGCTTTCTTT
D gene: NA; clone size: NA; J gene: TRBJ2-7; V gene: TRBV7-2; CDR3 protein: CASSLSPPVLYEQYF; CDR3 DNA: TGTGCCAGCAGCTTATCCCCTCCGGTCCTCTACGAGCAGTACTTC
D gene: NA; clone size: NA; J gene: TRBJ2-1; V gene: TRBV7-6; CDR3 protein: CASSLVVASTEQFF; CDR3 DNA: TGTGCCAGCAGCTTAGTCGTGGCTAGCACTGAGCAGTTCTTC
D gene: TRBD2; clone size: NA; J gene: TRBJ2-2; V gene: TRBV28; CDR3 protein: CASSLRAGPNTGELFF; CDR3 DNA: TGTGCCAGCAGTTTACGAGCGGGACCGAACACCGGGGAGCTGTTTTTT
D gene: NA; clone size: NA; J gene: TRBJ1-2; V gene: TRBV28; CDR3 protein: CASSLGAVIYGYTF; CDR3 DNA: TGTGCCAGCAGTTTAGGGGCAGTGATCTATGGCTACACCTTC
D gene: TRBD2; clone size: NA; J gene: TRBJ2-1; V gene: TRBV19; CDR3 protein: CASSRSLAGGLNEQFF; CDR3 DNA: TGTGCCAGTAGTCGATCTCTAGCGGGGGGGCTTAATGAGCAGTTCTTC
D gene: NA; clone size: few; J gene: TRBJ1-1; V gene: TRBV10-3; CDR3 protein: CAINRGLMTEAFF; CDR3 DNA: TGTGCCATCAATCGGGGGTTGATGACTGAAGCTTTCTTT
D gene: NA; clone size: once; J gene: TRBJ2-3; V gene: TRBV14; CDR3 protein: CASSLSMAAPTDTQYF; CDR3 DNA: TGTGCCAGCAGCCTGTCTATGGCGGCCCCCACAGATACGCAGTATTTT
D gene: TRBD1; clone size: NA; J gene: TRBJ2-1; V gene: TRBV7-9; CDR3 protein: CASSLAGTGALFF; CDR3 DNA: TGTGCCAGCAGCTTAGCGGGGACAGGAGCGCTGTTCTTC
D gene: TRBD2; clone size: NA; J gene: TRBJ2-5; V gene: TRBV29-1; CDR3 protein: CSVGGGGSSTIAQETQYF; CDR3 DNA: TGCAGCGTTGGGGGGGGAGGTTCTTCGACAATCGCCCAAGAGACCCAGTACTTC
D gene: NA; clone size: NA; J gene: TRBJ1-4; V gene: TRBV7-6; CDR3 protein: CASSLVPDLRNEKLFF; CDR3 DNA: TGTGCCAGCAGCTTAGTTCCGGACTTACGAAATGAAAAACTGTTTTTT
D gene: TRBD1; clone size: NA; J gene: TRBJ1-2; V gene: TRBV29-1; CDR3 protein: CSTRTGLFYGYTF; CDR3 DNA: TGCAGCACCCGGACAGGTTTATTCTATGGCTACACCTTC
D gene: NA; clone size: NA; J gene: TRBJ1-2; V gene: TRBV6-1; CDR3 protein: CASSVNLGGDYTF; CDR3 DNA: TGTGCCAGCAGTGTAAACCTGGGGGGAGACTACACCTTC